The 30 T cell receptor beta chains reported below all come from one sample, sequenced in a study of identical twins. TCRdb itself ran the 5' RACE reads through MiXCR, one entry per CDR3 protein. The sample carries hundreds of thousands of distinct CDR3 sequences, 5.5% to 6.5% recorded once. Source material: naive T cells sorted from blood. The receptors originated from a man in his late teens or twenties in good health.

There are many counts of this clonotype. The chain carries TRBV5-1 and TRBJ2-4; weak D call: TRBD2 (5 bases). The V end was cut by 2 bases, the J end by 0 bases, with 12 bases between. From germline, CDR1 is SGHRS and CDR2 YFSETQ. The CDR3 contains 16 residues. The CDR3 nucleotides read TGCGCCAGCAGCTTCTCGGGATTCTTAGCCAAAAACATTCAGTACTTC. It yields the protein CASSFSGFLAKNIQYF.

This clonotype was seen many times. This chain uses TRBV18 with TRBJ2-2; 8 nucleotides line up with TRBD2. This CDR3 contains 19 residues. CDR1 is KGHSH, CDR2 LQKENI, per germline. V lost 5 bases and J lost 3; bases outside the gene matches: 17. In DNA form, the CDR3 reads TGTGCCAGCTCAGCATTGCCGCGGGAGGCCAGGCCTCACACCGGGGAGCTGTTTTTT. Its protein is CASSALPREARPHTGELFF.

The genes are TRBV7-6 and TRBJ2-1; TRBD2 matches 8 bases. The CDR3 spans 15 residues. The V gene's germline CDR1 is SGHVS and CDR2 FNYEAQ. V lost 5 bases to trimming and J lost 2 bases; unmatched junction nucleotides: 5. The chain's CDR3 is CASSPIAGTYNEQFF. The CDR3, as DNA: TGTGCCAGCAGCCCGATAGCGGGGACCTACAATGAGCAGTTCTTC.

This clonotype was seen repeatedly, ten times or more. This sequence joins TRBV20-1 and TRBJ2-3; TRBD1 matches at 7 bases. The CDR3 sequence is 14 residues long. Germline values: CDR1 DFQATT, CDR2 SNEGSKA (reference sequence). J gave up 0 bases and V 6 bases, and 6 bases lay outside the gene matches. CDR3 sequence (DNA): TGCAGTGCGCCCAAGGGGGCGAGCACAGATACGCAGTATTTT. Protein sequence: CSAPKGASTDTQYF.

This CDR3 is CATSRDFQDYEQYV. DNA of the CDR3: TGTGCCACCAGCAGAGACTTTCAGGACTACGAGCAGTACGTC. The J gene is TRBJ2-7, the V gene TRBV15; D gene uncertain. In germline, CDR1 is LNHNV, CDR2 YYDKDF (reference sequence). The CDR3 totals 14 residues. Trimming took 0 bases from V and 3 from J, leaving 9 bases between them.

This clonotype was detected ten times or more. The chain links TRBV20-1 to TRBJ2-1; 10 nucleotides line up with TRBD2. Trimming at V came to 6 bases and at J to 2 bases, leaving 10 bases not matched to a gene. The CDR3 extends over 16 amino acids. The germline V gene encodes CDR1 DFQATT and CDR2 SNEGSKA (reference sequence). CDR3 loop: CSAPQVSGRPYNEQFF. In nucleotides, the CDR3 is TGCAGTGCCCCCCAGGTTAGCGGGAGGCCCTACAATGAGCAGTTCTTC.

This clonotype was found many times. The CDR3 here is CASSFSRGNFNQPQHF. In nucleotides, the CDR3 is TGTGCCAGCAGTTTCTCCCGAGGGAACTTCAATCAGCCCCAGCATTTT. The J gene is TRBJ1-5, the V gene TRBV6-2 or TRBV6-3; D not certain. Germline loops: CDR1 MNHEY, CDR2 SVGEGT. Trimming stripped 4 bases from V and 3 bases from J, with 16 bases between. The length of the CDR3 is 16 residues.

In this sample, this clonotype turned up many times. The V call is TRBV27, the J call TRBJ1-1; 7 nucleotides match TRBD1. CDR3 size: 16 residues. V shed 4 bases and J 1 base; nucleotides not matched to a gene: 9. In germline, CDR1 is MNHEY, CDR2 SMNVEV (reference sequence). In DNA form, the CDR3 reads TGTGCCAGCAGTTCCCCCAGACAGGGCCCGAACACTGAAGCTTTCTTT. Protein product: CASSSPRQGPNTEAFF.

This clonotype turned up a few times. Germline is not matched at one junction end, which may reflect a read error. The chain recombines TRBV6-1 with TRBJ2-4; D ambiguous. The length of the CDR3 is 12 residues. CDR1 is MNHNS, CDR2 SASEGT, per germline. Here the CDR3 reads CASSVGPLTFDF. In DNA, the CDR3 is TGTGCCAGCAGTGTGGGCCCTCTGACCTTTGACTTC.

The V call is TRBV30, the J call TRBJ2-7; a possible D gene is TRBD2 (5 bases). The V end lost 1 base, the J end lost 0 bases, and 13 bases lay between the germline ends. In germline, CDR1 is GTSNPN, CDR2 SVGIG (reference sequence). There are 15 residues in the CDR3. The CDR3 sequence is CAWSAEGLASYEQYF. CDR3 sequence (DNA): TGTGCCTGGAGTGCAGAGGGTCTAGCCTCCTACGAGCAGTACTTC.

The CDR3 here is CASSFDRDMSYEQYF. Written as DNA, the CDR3 is TGCGCCAGCAGCTTTGATCGGGACATGTCCTACGAGCAGTACTTC. J is TRBJ2-7 and V is TRBV5-1; a weak D match, TRBD1 (6 bases). Trimming shortened V by 2 bases and J by 1 base, and 13 bases separated the two germline ends. The CDR3 contains 15 residues. Germline V CDR1 and CDR2: SGHRS, YFSETQ.

The CDR3 nucleotides are TGTGCCAGCAGTTTACCACCTCCGGGACAGGGTGGCTACGAGCAGTACTTC. This translates into CASSLPPPGQGGYEQYF. J is TRBJ2-7 and V is TRBV28; 9 positions agree with TRBD1. CDR1 and CDR2 from the germline V gene are MDHEN and SYDVKM. The CDR3 is 17 amino acids. With 2 bases clipped from V and 3 bases from J, the junction kept 11 bases outside the gene matches.

Ten or more counts support this clonotype. The chain has TRBV12-3 or TRBV12-4 and TRBJ2-1; 12 positions agree with TRBD2. The V gene end was trimmed by 5 bases and the J gene end by 3 bases; junction bases not matched to a gene: 8. The CDR3 runs to 17 residues. The CDR3 sequence: CASSPSSGRVVYNEQFF. CDR3 sequence (DNA): TGTGCCAGCAGTCCCTCTAGCGGGAGGGTGGTCTACAATGAGCAGTTCTTC.

This clonotype has only a few counts. The V gene is TRBV5-1, the J gene TRBJ2-7, with 7 bases aligning to TRBD1. The CDR3 totals 13 residues. CDR1 is SGHRS and CDR2 is YFSETQ in the germline V gene. V was pared by 8 bases and J by 0 bases, with 5 bases of the junction left unmatched. The chain's CDR3 is CASAQGTSYEQYF. The CDR3 DNA follows: TGCGCCAGTGCACAGGGGACCTCCTACGAGCAGTACTTC. The variable domain in full, completed from reference TRBV5-1 and TRBJ2-7, reads KAGVTQTPRYLIKTRGQQVTLSCSPISGHRSVSWYQQTPGQGLQFLFEYFSETQRNKGNFPGRFSGRQFSNSRSEMNVSTLELGDSALYLCASAQGTSYEQYFGPGTRLTVT.

The chain carries TRBV2 and TRBJ2-7; 7 nucleotides align to TRBD2. V dropped 8 bases and J dropped 1; count of bases not matched to a gene: 8. The germline CDR1 and CDR2 sequences are SNHLY and FYNNEI. The CDR3 runs to 14 residues. The CDR3 DNA is TGTGCCAGCGGGGGTGGGAGGGATTCCTACGAGCAGTACGTC. It encodes CASGGGRDSYEQYV.

This clonotype was seen repeatedly, ten times or more. The rearrangement links TRBV4-1 to TRBJ2-1; no definite D call. V dropped 4 bases and J dropped 2 bases, with 12 bases sitting between them. Germline V gene data show CDR1 as MGHRA and CDR2 as YSYEKL. There are 15 residues in the CDR3. CDR3 residues: CASSRPETPYNEQFF. The CDR3 DNA reads TGCGCCAGCAGCCGTCCGGAAACCCCCTACAATGAGCAGTTCTTC.

This clonotype occurred many times. The chain is built from TRBV12-3 or TRBV12-4 and TRBJ2-7; possibly TRBD1 for D (5 bases). This CDR3 is built from 11 residues. Trimming stripped 4 bases from V and 4 bases from J, with 5 bases between. The CDR3 DNA sequence: TGTGCCAGCAGTTCAGGGTACGAGCAGTACTTC. Amino acid sequence: CASSSGYEQYF.

This clonotype has only a few counts. The CDR3 spells CASSLSGGFHEQYV. The CDR3 DNA reads TGTGCCAGCAGTCTGAGTGGGGGTTTCCACGAGCAGTACGTC. The V gene is TRBV27, the J gene TRBJ2-7, with D perhaps being TRBD1 or TRBD2 (5 bases each). V was pared by 5 bases and J by 5 bases, with 16 bases between. The CDR3 runs 14 residues. Germline V gives CDR1 MNHEY, CDR2 SMNVEV (reference sequence).

This clonotype was recorded at least ten times. The chain combines TRBV3-1 with TRBJ2-3; D not certain. Germline V gene sequence: CDR1 LGHDT, CDR2 YNNKEL (reference sequence). This CDR3 has 13 residues. V gave up 2 bases and J gave up 6 bases, with 9 bases separating them. The CDR3 DNA reads as TGTGCCAGCAGCCAAACCGTACGGGATACGCAGTATTTT. Its translation: CASSQTVRDTQYF.

This clonotype showed up just a few times. This chain connects TRBV11-2 to TRBJ2-3, with 13 bases aligning to TRBD2. Germline V gene data show CDR1 as SGHAT and CDR2 as FQNNGV. With 5 bases clipped from V and 3 bases from J, the junction kept 5 bases outside the gene matches. The CDR3 totals 16 residues. The CDR3 region has the DNA TGTGCCAGCAGCCCAGGGGGACTAGCGGGAACAGATACGCAGTATTTT. This sequence encodes CASSPGGLAGTDTQYF.

There are many counts of this clonotype. The chain uses TRBV6-4 and TRBJ2-2, with TRBD2 matching 9 bases. V was pared by 3 bases and J by 3 bases, with 2 bases of the junction left unmatched. The CDR3 is 15 residues long. The V gene's germline CDR1 is MRHNA and CDR2 SNTAGT. CDR3 sequence reads: CASSETSGYTGELFF. The CDR3 bases are TGTGCCAGCAGTGAGACTAGCGGATACACCGGGGAGCTGTTTTTT.

This clonotype was detected many times. The V call is TRBV5-1, the J call TRBJ1-3; D is possibly TRBD1 (5 bases). In germline, CDR1 is SGHRS, CDR2 YFSETQ. CDR3 length: 21 residues. Trimming stripped 2 bases from V and 4 bases from J, with 31 bases between. CDR3 DNA: TGCGCCAGCAGCTTCCCGGGACGGACAATGTCTCTGGATGCGAGGGGAAACACCATATATTTT. Amino acids: CASSFPGRTMSLDARGNTIYF.

J is TRBJ1-1 and V is TRBV11-3; no firm D call. Germline lookup yields CDR1 SGHNT and CDR2 YENEEA. The CDR3 runs to 13 residues. V shed 5 bases and J shed 6 bases, with 13 bases lying between them. The CDR3, as DNA: TGTGCCAGCAGCCCAGTCCACAGAGCTGAAGCTTTCTTT. This sequence encodes CASSPVHRAEAFF.

This clonotype was seen many times. The chain couples TRBV7-8 to TRBJ1-2; a weak D match, TRBD1 (5 bases). The CDR3 loop spans 14 amino acids. Trimming left V 10 bases short and J 5 bases short, with 20 bases between. CDR1 is SGHVS and CDR2 is FQNEAQ in the germline V gene. As DNA, the CDR3 is TGTGCCACCTCCCCTAGACAGCGATTATATGGCTACACCTTC. It yields the protein CATSPRQRLYGYTF. The complete variable domain, with remaining parts taken from reference TRBV7-8 and TRBJ1-2, reads GAGVSQSPRYKVAKRGQDVALRCDPISGHVSLFWYQQALGQGPEFLTYFQNEAQLDKSGLPSDRFFAERPEGSVSTLKIQRTQQEDSAVYLCATSPRQRLYGYTFGSGTRLTVV.

In its sample, this clonotype was seen a few times. The chain employs TRBV7-2 and TRBJ2-5; a weak D match, TRBD2 (5 bases). Trimming left V 1 base short and J 2 bases short, with 11 bases between. Germline V gene sequence: CDR1 SGHTA, CDR2 FQGNSA. This CDR3 comprises 15 residues. Written as DNA, the CDR3 is TGTGCCAGCAGCTTAGTCCAGCGGCTACAAGAGACCCAGTACTTC. Its protein is CASSLVQRLQETQYF. Looking up the rest from reference TRBV7-2 and TRBJ2-5 gives the full variable domain: GAGVSQSPSNKVTEKGKDVELRCDPISGHTALYWYRQSLGQGLEFLIYFQGNSAPDKSGLPSDRFSAERTGGSVSTLTIQRTQQEDSAVYLCASSLVQRLQETQYFGPGTRLLVL.

This clonotype was picked up many times. This chain uses TRBV12-3 or TRBV12-4 with TRBJ1-5; D not certain. Between the trimmed V and J ends, which lost 4 bases and 3 bases, there was a span of 1 base. This CDR3 region has 11 residues. For the CDR3, the DNA is TGTGCCAGCAGTTACAATCAGCCCCAGCATTTT. Translated, it gives CASSYNQPQHF.

Many counts were recorded for this clonotype. The rearrangement joins TRBV11-2 to TRBJ2-7, with 7 positions matching TRBD1. The CDR3 spans 14 residues. Germline loops: CDR1 SGHAT, CDR2 FQNNGV. J lost 2 bases, V lost 5 bases, and 6 bases had no gene match. CDR3 region: CASSTYRGPYEQYF. The CDR3 coding sequence is TGTGCCAGCAGCACTTATAGGGGGCCCTACGAGCAGTACTTC.

This clonotype was counted ten times or more. This sequence joins TRBV4-2 and TRBJ2-2; no clear D gene. The V end was cut by 1 base, the J end by 7 bases, with 10 bases between. The CDR3 has 14 amino acids. CDR1 is LGHNA and CDR2 is YNFKEQ in the germline V gene. The CDR3 sequence is CASSQGRAIGELFF. CDR3 in DNA: TGTGCCAGCAGCCAAGGTCGCGCGATCGGGGAGCTGTTTTTT.

Only a few counts were recorded for this clonotype. The chain links TRBV7-9 to TRBJ2-2; 9 bases map to TRBD2. Germline-derived CDR1 and CDR2 are SEHNR and FQNEAQ (reference sequence). The CDR3 has 16 amino acids. The V segment lost 4 bases and the J segment 5 bases; nucleotides outside the gene matches: 8. The CDR3 is CASSSTRTSETGELFF. The CDR3 bases are TGTGCCAGCAGCTCAACCCGGACTAGCGAGACCGGGGAGCTGTTTTTT.

As DNA, the CDR3 is TGTGCCAGTGACTCTGGGGACTTCAGGCACTACGAGCAGTACGTC. Protein sequence: CASDSGDFRHYEQYV. V and J are TRBV2 and TRBJ2-7; D is perhaps TRBD2 (6 bases). Between the trimmed V and J ends, which lost 9 bases and 3 bases, there was a span of 21 bases. The CDR3 loop spans 15 amino acids. Germline V CDR1 and CDR2: SNHLY, FYNNEI.